One sample yielded the 28 T cell receptor beta chains listed below, sequenced in a study of T cells after somatic rescue of genetic block (TCRdb year 2020). Library construction relied on the immunoSEQ multiplex PCR assay. What TCRdb holds here is the immuneACCESS table cut down to in-frame rearrangements. Part of the clones is not present; checked against another copy, under half of the missing clones reflect an unresolved V gene, and the others are unexplained. The table for this sample lists roughly 51,000 clones; more than 90% of them were counted only once. The ten largest clones capture roughly 0.074% of the sample. Material: peripheral blood mononuclear cells (PBMCs). Every receptor here comes from a child younger than two.

The J gene is TRBJ2-1, the V gene TRBV5-4, with 15 bases aligning to TRBD2. Germline V gene data show CDR1 as SGHNT and CDR2 as YYREEE (reference sequence). Losses at the gene ends were 3 bases for V and 8 bases for J; bases not matched to a gene: 6. This CDR3 has 16 residues. CDR3 nucleotides: TGTGCCAGCAGCTCTCGGACTAGCGGGAGGGTCGATGAGCAGTTCTTC. It specifies CASSSRTSGRVDEQFF.

The chain carries TRBV4-2 and TRBJ2-2; TRBD2 matches at 13 bases. Germline loops: CDR1 LGHNA, CDR2 YNFKEQ. The V segment lost 4 bases and the J segment 6 bases; nucleotides outside the gene matches: 11. There are 18 residues in the CDR3. The CDR3 region is CASSLMPGTSGKAGELFF. CDR3 coding DNA: TGTGCCAGCAGCCTAATGCCCGGGACTAGCGGGAAGGCCGGGGAGCTGTTTTTT.

The chain links TRBV2 to TRBJ2-7; D is unclear. The ends were cut back, 4 bases at V and 1 base at J, with 8 bases in the middle. This CDR3 has 13 amino acids. Germline-derived CDR1 and CDR2 are SNHLY and FYNNEI. Written as DNA, the CDR3 is TGTGCCAGCAGTGTAGGGCAGTCCTACGAGCAGTACTTC. Residues: CASSVGQSYEQYF. Full variable domain (rest looked up from reference TRBV2 and TRBJ2-7): EPEVTQTPSHQVTQMGQEVILRCVPISNHLYFYWYRQILGQKVEFLVSFYNNEISEKSEIFDDQFSVERPDGSNFTLKIRSTKLEDSAMYFCASSVGQSYEQYFGPGTRLTVT.

V gene TRBV5-6 combines with J gene TRBJ2-7; 10 nucleotides match TRBD2. The length of the CDR3 is 16 residues. The V gene end was trimmed by 0 bases and the J gene end by 5 bases; junction bases not matched to a gene: 8. Looked up from germline, CDR1 is SGHDT and CDR2 is YYEEEE. CDR3 residues: CASSLAPAGGPHEQYF. CDR3 in DNA: TGTGCCAGCAGCTTGGCCCCAGCGGGAGGGCCCCACGAGCAGTACTTC.

The rearrangement links TRBV29-1 to TRBJ1-4; D gene ambiguous. V lost 7 bases to trimming and J lost 3 bases, with 12 bases between them. The CDR3 runs 13 residues. Germline loops: CDR1 SQVTM, CDR2 ANQGSEA. This chain's CDR3 is CSARRAANEKLFF. As DNA, the CDR3 is TGCAGCGCCCGGAGGGCTGCTAATGAAAAACTGTTTTTT.

This chain uses TRBV6-5 with TRBJ2-2; 7 nucleotides match TRBD1. The CDR3 spans 15 residues. Per germline, CDR1 MNHEY and CDR2 SVGAGI. Trimming cost V 6 bases and J 0 bases; bases outside gene matches: 4. CDR3 amino acids: CASSRQGSNTGELFF. In DNA, the CDR3 is TGTGCCAGCAGCCGACAGGGCTCGAACACCGGGGAGCTGTTTTTT.

The chain carries TRBV28 and TRBJ2-3; tentative D call: TRBD1 (6 bases). The CDR3 sequence is 15 residues long. V lost 5 bases, J lost 1 base, and 13 bases lay in between. Germline-derived CDR1 and CDR2 are MDHEN and SYDVKM. The CDR3 DNA reads as TGTGCCAGCAGTCCCTGGGGGCTTCGCACAGATACGCAGTATTTT. Its translation is CASSPWGLRTDTQYF.

V is TRBV28 and J is TRBJ1-1, with unresolved D. Per germline, CDR1 MDHEN and CDR2 SYDVKM. V was shortened by 5 bases and J by 2 bases, with 12 bases between the two germline ends. The CDR3 totals 14 residues. The CDR3 nucleotides are TGTGCCAGCAGTCTCCCCGCGTCCAACACTGAAGCTTTCTTT. The encoded protein is CASSLPASNTEAFF.

This chain connects TRBV7-2 to TRBJ2-6; no definite D call. The CDR3 has 15 amino acids. In germline, CDR1 is SGHTA, CDR2 FQGNSA. V gave up 5 bases and J gave up 0 bases, with 8 bases separating them. CDR3 bases: TGTGCCAGCAGCCCGGTGGTCTCTGGGGCCAACGTCCTGACTTTC. Its protein is CASSPVVSGANVLTF. Complete variable domain (other parts from reference TRBV7-2 and TRBJ2-6): GAGVSQSPSNKVTEKGKDVELRCDPISGHTALYWYRQSLGQGLEFLIYFQGNSAPDKSGLPSDRFSAERTGGSVSTLTIQRTQQEDSAVYLCASSPVVSGANVLTFGAGSRLTVL.

The rearrangement joins TRBV25-1 to TRBJ2-5; the D is unclear. The V and J ends lost 5 bases and 2 bases respectively, with 12 bases between them. The CDR3 has 14 residues. The germline CDR1 and CDR2 sequences are MGHDK and SYGVNS. CDR3 amino acids: CASSSLGGQETQYF. As DNA, the CDR3 is TGTGCCAGCAGTAGTCTCGGCGGACAAGAGACCCAGTACTTC.

The V and J genes are TRBV4-2 and TRBJ2-7, with 12 bases fitting TRBD2. The CDR3 runs to 16 residues. Trimming removed 4 bases from V and 3 bases from J; junction bases left unmatched: 7. CDR1 and CDR2 (germline): LGHNA, YNFKEQ. This chain's CDR3 is CASSLGLAGPGYEQYF. Written as DNA, the CDR3 is TGTGCCAGCAGCCTTGGACTAGCGGGACCGGGCTACGAGCAGTACTTC.

The chain carries TRBV28 and TRBJ1-5; tentative D call: TRBD1 (6 bases). The CDR3 runs to 13 residues. V lost 6 bases to trimming and J lost 9 bases, with 15 bases between them. Germline CDR1 and CDR2: MDHEN and SYDVKM. CDR3 nucleotides: TGTGCCAGCAGATCCGGGACATACAGGCCCCAGCATTTT. As protein: CASRSGTYRPQHF. The full variable domain, with the rest looked up from reference TRBV28 and TRBJ1-5, is DVKVTQSSRYLVKRTGEKVFLECVQDMDHENMFWYRQDPGLGLRLIYFSYDVKMKEKGDIPEGYSVSREKKERFSLILESASTNQTSMYLCASRSGTYRPQHFGDGTRLSIL.

The chain links TRBV28 to TRBJ2-5; 7 bases align to TRBD2. TRBJ2-7 explains the end of the DNA better; the J call may be wrong. Germline V lookup: CDR1 MDHEN, CDR2 SYDVKM. This CDR3 contains 14 residues. CDR3 sequence: CASSLWGLNYEQYF. The DNA for the CDR3 is TGTGCCAGCAGTTTATGGGGACTAAACTACGAGCAGTACTTC.

J is TRBJ2-3 and V is TRBV11-2; D may be TRBD1 or TRBD2 (5 bases each). V lost 2 bases and J 1 base, leaving 10 bases between the germline ends. The CDR3 is made up of 15 amino acids. The germline CDR1 and CDR2 sequences are SGHAT and FQNNGV. The CDR3 reads CASSLPGPRTDTQYF. CDR3 nucleotide sequence: TGTGCCAGCAGCTTACCGGGACCCCGCACAGATACGCAGTATTTT. The whole variable domain, remainder taken from reference TRBV11-2 and TRBJ2-3, is EAGVAQSPRYKIIEKRQSVAFWCNPISGHATLYWYQQILGQGPKLLIQFQNNGVVDDSQLPKDRFSAERLKGVDSTLKIQPAKLEDSAVYLCASSLPGPRTDTQYFGPGTRLTVL.

V and J are TRBV9 and TRBJ2-5, with TRBD2 identical over 10 bases. The last part of the DNA fits TRBJ2-7 better; the J call may be wrong. The CDR3 covers 15 residues. In germline, CDR1 is SGDLS, CDR2 YYNGEE. CDR3 sequence: CASSVGSGRVYEQYF. As DNA, the CDR3 is TGTGCCAGCAGCGTTGGGAGCGGGAGGGTCTACGAGCAGTACTTC.

The V gene is TRBV5-1, the J gene TRBJ1-6, with 10 bases fitting TRBD1. Trimming took 3 bases from V and 10 from J; bases not matched to a gene: 7. Germline CDR1 reads SGHRS; CDR2 reads YFSETQ. This CDR3 is built from 15 residues. This CDR3 is CASSWGTGEKSPLHF. The CDR3 DNA reads TGCGCCAGCAGCTGGGGGACAGGGGAGAAATCACCCCTCCACTTT.

V is TRBV4-1 and J is TRBJ2-5; D is ambiguous. Trimming took 3 bases from V and 6 from J, leaving 11 bases between them. CDR1 is MGHRA and CDR2 is YSYEKL in the germline V gene. The CDR3 covers 13 residues. The CDR3 spells CASSQVPLKTQYF. The CDR3 nucleotides are TGCGCCAGCAGCCAGGTTCCATTGAAGACCCAGTACTTC.

V and J are TRBV5-6 and TRBJ1-1, with 7 bases identical to TRBD1. The CDR3 length is 15 residues. The trim removed 0 bases at V and 6 bases at J, leaving 8 bases unmatched. Germline V gene sequence: CDR1 SGHDT, CDR2 YYEEEE. The chain's CDR3 is CASSLGQGFNPEAFF. In nucleotides, the CDR3 is TGTGCCAGCAGCTTGGGACAGGGATTTAACCCTGAAGCTTTCTTT.

The chain couples TRBV4-1 to TRBJ2-1, with 7 positions matching TRBD1. CDR3 length: 15 residues. Germline assignment: CDR1 MGHRA and CDR2 YSYEKL. With V trimmed by 4 bases and J by 3 bases, 6 bases remained unmatched. The CDR3 here is CASSPRDRFYNEQFF. The CDR3 DNA reads TGCGCCAGCAGCCCCCGGGACAGATTCTACAATGAGCAGTTCTTC.

The rearrangement uses TRBV11-2 and TRBJ2-7, with a weak D call TRBD2 (5 bases). Germline CDR1 reads SGHAT; CDR2 reads FQNNGV. The CDR3 extends over 15 amino acids. Trimming removed 0 bases from V and 2 bases from J, with 11 bases in between. CDR3 coding DNA: TGTGCCAGCAGCTTAGAACTAGGTCGGGCCTACGAGCAGTACTTC. Encoded protein: CASSLELGRAYEQYF.

The chain joins TRBV29-1 to TRBJ2-3; TRBD2 matches 8 bases. The V gene's germline CDR1 is SQVTM and CDR2 ANQGSEA. CDR3 length: 15 amino acids. V trimming: 7 bases; J trimming: 2 bases; junction bases outside the gene matches: 11. Here the CDR3 reads CSAVQGLGATDTQYF. The CDR3 coding sequence is TGCAGCGCCGTCCAGGGACTAGGGGCCACAGATACGCAGTATTTT.

With respect to this clone: Its ends do not fully match the called genes, so a read error is possible. The rearrangement uses TRBV9 and TRBJ2-2, with 16 nucleotides matching TRBD2. The CDR3 contains 16 residues. Germline V gene data show CDR1 as SGDLS and CDR2 as YYNGEE. As DNA, the CDR3 is TGTGCCAGCAGTCAGGGGACTAGCGGGAGGGCCGGCGAGCTGTTTTTT. Its translation is CASSQGTSGRAGELFF.

The chain couples TRBV28 to TRBJ2-5; 14 bases match TRBD2. This CDR3 spans 13 amino acids. The V gene's germline CDR1 is MDHEN and CDR2 SYDVKM. V dropped 6 bases and J dropped 13; count of bases not matched to a gene: 7. CDR3 residues: CASRAGTSGSRYF. The CDR3 DNA follows: TGTGCCAGCAGGGCCGGGACTAGCGGGAGTCGGTACTTC.

This chain uses TRBV4-1 with TRBJ1-3, with TRBD1 as a possible D gene (5 bases). The CDR3 runs 14 residues. Deletions cut 0 bases from V and 5 bases from J, with 8 bases between. Germline lookup yields CDR1 MGHRA and CDR2 YSYEKL. CDR3 in amino acids: CASSQDRVRNTIYF. CDR3 sequence (DNA): TGCGCCAGCAGCCAAGACAGGGTGAGAAACACCATATATTTT.

This clone was found once. The V call is TRBV13, the J call TRBJ2-3; 8 bases match TRBD1. J was trimmed by 1 base and V by 3 bases; bases with no gene match: 0. The CDR3 has 14 amino acids. Germline lookup yields CDR1 PRHDT and CDR2 FYEKMQ (reference sequence). CDR3 residues: CASSLDRGTDTQYF. CDR3 nucleotides: TGTGCCAGCAGCTTGGACAGGGGCACAGATACGCAGTATTTT.

The V call is TRBV5-1, the J call TRBJ2-1; D may be TRBD2 (5 bases). The CDR3 is made up of 14 amino acids. Germline V gene sequence: CDR1 SGHRS, CDR2 YFSETQ. Trimming left V 1 base short and J 9 bases short, with 14 bases between. In DNA form, the CDR3 reads TGCGCCAGCAGCTTGATGGGAGACAAGCGTGAGCAGTTCTTC. This encodes CASSLMGDKREQFF.

The chain links TRBV6-1 to TRBJ2-3; possible D gene TRBD1, 5 bases. The CDR3 has 13 amino acids. V gave up 6 bases and J gave up 3 bases, with 10 bases separating them. Looked up from germline, CDR1 is MNHNS and CDR2 is SASEGT. The CDR3 DNA sequence: TGTGCCAGCAGGCCAGGGATTACAGATACGCAGTATTTT. Translating gives CASRPGITDTQYF.

The chain carries TRBV30 and TRBJ2-2; TRBD1 is a possible D gene (5 bases). V gave up 4 bases and J gave up 9 bases, with 9 bases separating them. Germline CDR1 GTSNPN, CDR2 SVGIG (reference sequence). The CDR3 has 11 residues. The CDR3 here is CAWTGNRELFF. CDR3 DNA sequence: TGTGCCTGGACAGGGAACAGGGAGCTGTTTTTT.